This T cell receptor beta chain was captured in a study of radiation and T cells in renal cell carcinoma (dated by TCRdb to about 2020). Concerning the study at large: Samples came from a clinical trial, in which primary renal cell carcinomas received 15 Gy stereotactic body radiation therapy followed by nephrectomy 4 weeks later. TCR beta sequencing covered over 50 samples in total, comprising approximately 26 tumors and about 27 peripheral blood samples. A total of roughly 4 million unique CDR3 nucleotide sequences, encoding 2.8 million or so unique CDR3 amino acid sequences, were found across all 50 or so samples. Results the study describes overall, beyond this receptor: Because pretreatment tumor biopsies were not available, the study could not determine whether clonotypes were already present within the tumor at baseline. Effects of radiation dose or scheduling on the TCR repertoire could not be addressed with the single-armed trial design. Changes in the blood repertoire were not tracked past 4 weeks after treatment. An increase in top tumor clonotypes in blood was observed from baseline to 2 weeks post-radiation, followed by contraction by 4 weeks, which was taken to suggest transient expansion of tumor-resident clones.

To note about this clone: Its antigen is not yet known. Within one base of it there is no much larger clone, and no base qualities were kept.

The immunoSEQ kit was used, according to the manufacturer's recommendations, to generate TCR beta libraries from genomic DNA. Library preparation used a first multiplex PCR with proprietary primers, then a second PCR adding unique barcodes, with bead cleanups after each round. A kit-provided positive control reaction and a negative control reaction were included in every sample batch. The final libraries were assessed on an Agilent 4200 TapeStation D1000 ScreenTape, pooled by volume, and quantified by qPCR. Sequencing was performed on an Illumina NextSeq500 using a MidOutput 150-cycle cartridge, with 156 Read1 cycles, 15 Index1 cycles, and the kit custom primers. The pooled library was loaded at 0.95 to 1 pM, with an approximately 21% PhiX control spiked in. On the authors' methods: Vendor-processed data were analyzed in R, with a clonotype defined as all T cells sharing the same CDR3 nucleotide sequence. In the clone abundance analyses, frequencies in each sample were normalized to that sample's 10,000 most abundant clones. Public T cell clones, which averaged fewer than five per sample, were excluded before analysis. An abundance difference of at least 32-fold between compartments was the criterion for calling clonotypes tumor-enriched or baseline blood-enriched. Clonotypes expanded or contracted between blood time points were identified with a beta-binomial differential abundance model. Tumor-blood repertoire similarity was measured with the Baroni-Urbani and Buser coefficient, and groups were compared using two-tailed Wilcoxon tests in R. Held by TCRdb, this immuneACCESS table contains in-frame sequences only and omits some clones. Under half of the omission traces to an unresolved V gene where checked; the cause of the rest is unknown. Clone size and the V and J calls come from that table; the DNA yielded D and trimming. This sample lists about 140,000 clones; around four fifths were detected once. The ten top clones hold roughly 23% of the sample.

The time point label here, explained by the study, means: baseline pretreatment blood. Sample treatment or condition, as interpreted from the label and publication: 15 Gy SBRT to primary tumor, nephrectomy 4 weeks later. To follow tumor-enriched clonotypes, peripheral blood was collected serially from radiation-treated patients at baseline and again at 2 weeks and 4 weeks after SBRT. Renal cell carcinoma with clear cell pathology was present in all patients. The QIAamp DNA Blood Mini Kit (Qiagen) was used to prepare genomic DNA for TCR sequencing. Samples were included in the analyses only if all quality control checks were passed. The germline V gene (reference sequence) sets CDR1 to SGHNT and CDR2 to YYREEE. There are 13 amino acids in the CDR3, from cysteine to phenylalanine inclusive. Solely the CDR3 DNA is kept, with 39 bases framed from the first base. Trimming costs V 0 bases and J 8 bases, and their ends lie 9 bases apart.

The source of this sequence is a woman between 50 and 59 years old with renal cell carcinoma. The V and J segments used are TRBV5-4 and TRBJ2-1; no D gene can be assigned with confidence. Sequenced material: blood, taken from a patient whose treatment included radiotherapy and nephrectomy. The CDR3 loop reads CASSLAGDDEQFF. The DNA sequence reads TGTGCCAGCAGCTTGGCCGGCGACGATGAGCAGTTCTTC.